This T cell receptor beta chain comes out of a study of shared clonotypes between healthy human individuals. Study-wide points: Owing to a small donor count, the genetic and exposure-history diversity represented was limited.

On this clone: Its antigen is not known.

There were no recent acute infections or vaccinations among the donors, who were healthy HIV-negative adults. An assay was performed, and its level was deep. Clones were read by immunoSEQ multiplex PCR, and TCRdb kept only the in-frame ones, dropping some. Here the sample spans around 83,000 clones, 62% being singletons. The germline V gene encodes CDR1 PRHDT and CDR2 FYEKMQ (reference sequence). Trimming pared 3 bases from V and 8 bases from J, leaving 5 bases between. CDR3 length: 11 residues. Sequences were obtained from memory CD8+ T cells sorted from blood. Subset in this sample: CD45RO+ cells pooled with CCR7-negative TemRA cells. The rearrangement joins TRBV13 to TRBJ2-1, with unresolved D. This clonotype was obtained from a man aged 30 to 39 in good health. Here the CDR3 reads CASSFWDEQFF. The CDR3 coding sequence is TGTGCCAGCAGCTTTTGGGATGAGCAGTTCTTC.